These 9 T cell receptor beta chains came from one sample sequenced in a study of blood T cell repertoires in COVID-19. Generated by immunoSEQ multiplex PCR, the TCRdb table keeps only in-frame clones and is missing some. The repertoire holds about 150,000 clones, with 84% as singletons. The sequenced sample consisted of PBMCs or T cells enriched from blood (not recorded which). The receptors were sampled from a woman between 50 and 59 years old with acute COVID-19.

Here the CDR3 reads CASSTRLAGGNTGELFF. The CDR3 bases are TGTGCCAGCAGCACAAGACTAGCGGGAGGAAACACCGGGGAGCTGTTTTTT. This chain connects TRBV9 to TRBJ2-2; TRBD2 matches at 13 bases. The CDR3 length is 17 residues. V lost 4 bases and J lost 2; bases outside the gene matches: 5. The germline CDR1 and CDR2 sequences are SGDLS and YYNGEE.

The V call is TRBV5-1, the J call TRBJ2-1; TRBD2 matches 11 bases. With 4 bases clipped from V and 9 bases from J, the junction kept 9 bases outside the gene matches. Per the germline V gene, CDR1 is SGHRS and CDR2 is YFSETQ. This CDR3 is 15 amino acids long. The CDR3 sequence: CASSMGLAVQGEQFF. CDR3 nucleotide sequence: TGCGCCAGCAGCATGGGACTAGCGGTCCAGGGTGAGCAGTTCTTC.

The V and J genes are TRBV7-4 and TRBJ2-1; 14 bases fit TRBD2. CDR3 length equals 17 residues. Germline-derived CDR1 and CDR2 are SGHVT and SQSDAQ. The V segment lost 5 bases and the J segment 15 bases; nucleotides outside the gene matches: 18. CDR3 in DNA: TGTGCCAGCAGCCCAGCGGCCGGGACTAGCGGGGGAGGGCACCCGTTCTTC. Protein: CASSPAAGTSGGGHPFF.

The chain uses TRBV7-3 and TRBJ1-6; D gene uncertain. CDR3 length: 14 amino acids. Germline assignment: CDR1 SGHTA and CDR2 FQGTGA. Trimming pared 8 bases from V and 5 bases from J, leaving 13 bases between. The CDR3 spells CASSLGGDNSPLHF. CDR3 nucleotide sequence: TGTGCCAGCTCCCTGGGAGGCGATAATTCACCCCTCCACTTT.

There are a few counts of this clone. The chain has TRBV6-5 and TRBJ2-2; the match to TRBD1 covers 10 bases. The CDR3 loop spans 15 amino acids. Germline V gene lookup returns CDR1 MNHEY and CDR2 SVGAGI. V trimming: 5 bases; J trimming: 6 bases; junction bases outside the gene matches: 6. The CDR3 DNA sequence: TGTGCCAGCAGTCTGACAGGGGGCGAGGCCGGGGAGCTGTTTTTT. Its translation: CASSLTGGEAGELFF.

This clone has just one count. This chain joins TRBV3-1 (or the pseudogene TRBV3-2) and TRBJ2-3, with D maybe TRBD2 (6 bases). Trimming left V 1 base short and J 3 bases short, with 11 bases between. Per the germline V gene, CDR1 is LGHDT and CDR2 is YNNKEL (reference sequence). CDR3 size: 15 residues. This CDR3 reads CASSQALGRTDTQYF. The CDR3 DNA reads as TGTGCCAGCAGCCAAGCTCTTGGGAGGACAGATACGCAGTATTTT.

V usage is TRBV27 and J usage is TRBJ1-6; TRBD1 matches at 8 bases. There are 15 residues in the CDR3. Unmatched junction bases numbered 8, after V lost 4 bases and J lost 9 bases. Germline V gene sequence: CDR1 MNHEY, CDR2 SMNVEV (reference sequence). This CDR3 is CASSYFGTGGSPLHF. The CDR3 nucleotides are TGTGCCAGCAGTTATTTCGGGACAGGCGGTTCACCCCTCCACTTT.

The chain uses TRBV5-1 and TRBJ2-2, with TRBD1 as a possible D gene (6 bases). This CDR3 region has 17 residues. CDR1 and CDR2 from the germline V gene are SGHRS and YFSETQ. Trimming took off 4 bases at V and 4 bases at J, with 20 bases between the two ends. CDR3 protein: CASSLLGRTESTGELFF. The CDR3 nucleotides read TGCGCCAGCAGCCTACTAGGAAGGACAGAGTCCACCGGGGAGCTGTTTTTT.

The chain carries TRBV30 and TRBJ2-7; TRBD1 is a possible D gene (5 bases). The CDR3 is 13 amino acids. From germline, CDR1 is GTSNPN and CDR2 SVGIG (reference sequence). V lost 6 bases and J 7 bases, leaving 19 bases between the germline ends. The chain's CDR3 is CACQGQAAREQYF. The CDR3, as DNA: TGTGCCTGCCAGGGCCAGGCGGCAAGAGAGCAGTACTTC.